A selection of T cell receptor beta chains follows, all from one sample in a study of blood T cell repertoires in COVID-19. Sequencing used immunoSEQ multiplex PCR; TCRdb keeps in-frame clones, though not all of them. The sample carries some 100,000 clones, roughly four fifths recorded once. Sequenced sample: peripheral blood. These receptors all come from a man aged 45-60 years with active or convalescent COVID-19. The CDR3 runs from the conserved cysteine through the conserved F or W. The D gene is left open where the match is weak. Only some rows state a clone size, as once, few, many or a class for expanded clones.

clone size	V gene	CDR3 length	D gene	J gene	CDR3 DNA	CDR3 protein
NA	TRBV7-8	14	NA	TRBJ1-3	TGTGCCAGCAGCTCCCGACATTCAGGAAACACCATATATTTT	CASSSRHSGNTIYF
NA	TRBV29-1	13	NA	TRBJ1-1	TGCAGCGCCATCTTTCAGGGGAACACTGAAGCTTTCTTT	CSAIFQGNTEAFF
NA	TRBV11-3	14	NA	TRBJ2-7	TGTGCCAGCAGCCCTGGGGACAACTCCTACGAGCAGTACTTC	CASSPGDNSYEQYF
NA	TRBV18	14	TRBD1	TRBJ1-4	TGTGCCAGCTCACCACCGGGACAGAATGAAAAACTGTTTTTT	CASSPPGQNEKLFF
once	TRBV6-5	11	TRBD1	TRBJ2-7	TGTGCCACCTGGACAGGGGGCGAGCAGTACTTC	CATWTGGEQYF
once	TRBV21-1	20	NA	TRBJ2-6	TGTGCCAGCAGCCCCCTTTTCCGGGACAGGCAACACTCTGGGGCCAACGTCCTGACTTTC	CASSPLFRDRQHSGANVLTF
NA	TRBV18	16	TRBD1	TRBJ1-5	TGTGCCAGCTCACCGGGACAGGCGACCAACAATCAGCCCCAGCATTTT	CASSPGQATNNQPQHF
NA	TRBV5-1	14	NA	TRBJ2-1	TGCGCCAGCAGCTTGGGGGCGACAGTTCCTGAGCAGTTCTTC	CASSLGATVPEQFF
NA	TRBV27	15	TRBD1	TRBJ2-2	TGTGCCAGCAGCTCCGGACAGGGGTTCGCCGGGGAGCTGTTTTTT	CASSSGQGFAGELFF
NA	TRBV9	17	TRBD2	TRBJ2-5	TGTGCCAGCAGCGTAGGGGTAGCGGGCTCACCGGGGGAGACCCAGTACTTC	CASSVGVAGSPGETQYF
NA	TRBV2	12	NA	TRBJ2-3	TGTGCCATCTCGAGGGACACAGATACGCAGTATTTT	CAISRDTDTQYF
NA	TRBV28	16	TRBD1	TRBJ1-5	TGTGCCAGCAGTTCCGGACAGGGAGGCCTCAATCAGCCCCAGCATTTT	CASSSGQGGLNQPQHF
NA	TRBV3-1/TRBV3-2	17	TRBD1	TRBJ2-1	TGTGCCAGCAGCCAAGACTCGACAGGGGCTTCGTACAATGAGCAGTTCTTC	CASSQDSTGASYNEQFF
NA	TRBV3-1/TRBV3-2	15	TRBD1	TRBJ1-2	TGTGCCAGCAGCCAGGCCGGGACAGATTTCTATGGCTACACCTTC	CASSQAGTDFYGYTF
NA	TRBV5-1	14	TRBD2	TRBJ2-3	TGCGCCAGCAGCTTGGCAAGCGGGAAAGATACGCAGTATTTT	CASSLASGKDTQYF
NA	TRBV5-6	17	TRBD1	TRBJ2-7	TGTGCCAGCAGCGGGATGATTGGACAGGGGACTATCTACGAGCAGTACTTC	CASSGMIGQGTIYEQYF
few	TRBV28	15	NA	TRBJ2-6	TGTGCCAGCAGTTCTCCCGCCAGGGGGGCCAACGTCCTGACTTTC	CASSSPARGANVLTF
few	TRBV5-6	15	NA	TRBJ2-5	TGTGCCAGCAGCTTGACGGGGAAACTCCAAGAGACCCAGTACTTC	CASSLTGKLQETQYF
NA	TRBV9	14	NA	TRBJ2-1	TGTGCCAGCAGCGGGGGGCTATCGTACAATGAGCAGTTCTTC	CASSGGLSYNEQFF
once	TRBV7-2	17	NA	TRBJ1-6	TGTGCCAGCAGCTTAGGTTCCGCTTACCGACGGGATTCACCCCTCCACTTT	CASSLGSAYRRDSPLHF
few	TRBV2	14	TRBD1	TRBJ1-1	TGTGCCAGCAGTTTACAGGGGCAGAACACTGAAGCTTTCTTT	CASSLQGQNTEAFF
NA	TRBV7-2	16	NA	TRBJ2-5	TGTGCCAGCCTCCTAACCGGGCAGGGAAGTGGAGAGACCCAGTACTTC	CASLLTGQGSGETQYF
once	TRBV10-3	15	NA	TRBJ1-5	TGTGCCATCAGTGAGTCTGGAACAGGAGGGCAGCCCCAGCATTTT	CAISESGTGGQPQHF
NA	TRBV7-2	14	NA	TRBJ2-7	TGTGCCAGCAGCTTAGATAGAAACAGGCGGGAGCAGTACTTC	CASSLDRNRREQYF
few	TRBV18	13	NA	TRBJ1-1	TGTGCCAGCTCACCTTACTTGAACACTGAAGCTTTCTTT	CASSPYLNTEAFF
NA	TRBV7-2	16	TRBD2	TRBJ2-3	TGTGCCAGCAGCTCACAACCGGGGGGGAGCACAGATACGCAGTATTTT	CASSSQPGGSTDTQYF
NA	TRBV2	13	NA	TRBJ2-1	TGTGCCAGCAGGACCCAGGGCAACAATGAGCAGTTCTTC	CASRTQGNNEQFF
NA	TRBV19	14	TRBD1	TRBJ1-2	TGTGCCAGCCAGACCAGGGGGCTGGCGTATGGCTACACCTTC	CASQTRGLAYGYTF
NA	TRBV4-1	14	NA	TRBJ1-4	TGCGCCAGCAGCCAAAGGACAGCCAATGAAAAACTGTTTTTT	CASSQRTANEKLFF
NA	TRBV6-2/TRBV6-3	12	NA	TRBJ2-7	TGTGCCAGCAGCCCTGCGAGCTACGAGCAGTACTTC	CASSPASYEQYF
NA	TRBV28	14	NA	TRBJ1-2	TGTGCCAGCAGCCCCACAGGGATTAACTATGGCTACACCTTC	CASSPTGINYGYTF
NA	TRBV2	14	TRBD1	TRBJ1-4	TGTGCCAGCAGTGAGGGGACAGGGTATGAAAAACTGTTTTTT	CASSEGTGYEKLFF
NA	TRBV7-7	15	TRBD1	TRBJ2-1	TGTGCCAGCAGCTTAGGGACAGGGCCTAACAATGAGCAGTTCTTC	CASSLGTGPNNEQFF
NA	TRBV10-1	12	NA	TRBJ1-2	TGCGCCAGCAGTGGCGGGTCGTTCGGCTACACCTTC	CASSGGSFGYTF
NA	TRBV6-1	12	TRBD1	TRBJ1-5	TGTGCCAGCAGTGAAGGGGGACAGCATCAGCATTTT	CASSEGGQHQHF
NA	TRBV3-1/TRBV3-2	14	NA	TRBJ1-5	TGTGCCAGCAGCCCGACAGGCGGCGGTCAGCCCCAGCATTTT	CASSPTGGGQPQHF
NA	TRBV6-5	15	TRBD1	TRBJ2-1	TGTGCCAGCAGTTACTCGACAGGGGCACTAGGTGAGCAGTTCTTC	CASSYSTGALGEQFF
few	TRBV19	14	TRBD1	TRBJ1-1	TGTGCCAGTAGCCAAGGACAGGGGAACACTGAAGCTTTCTTT	CASSQGQGNTEAFF
once	TRBV13	14	NA	TRBJ1-4	TGTGCCAGCAGCTTAGGTCTTACAGTCGAAAAACTGTTTTTT	CASSLGLTVEKLFF
NA	TRBV9	19	TRBD2	TRBJ2-1	TGTGCCAGCAGCGTAGAGATAGCGGGGGCCTTCAGCTCCTACAATGAGCAGTTCTTC	CASSVEIAGAFSSYNEQFF
NA	TRBV5-1	16	TRBD2	TRBJ2-2	TGCGCCAGCAGCCCAAGAGTAGCGGGGGCCACCGGGGAGCTGTTTTTT	CASSPRVAGATGELFF
NA	TRBV18	13	NA	TRBJ2-7	TGTGCCAGCTCACCGGGACACCAATACGAGCAGTACTTC	CASSPGHQYEQYF
NA	TRBV28	15	TRBD1	TRBJ1-2	TGTGCCAGCAGTTCTGGACAGGGAATCGACTATGGCTACACCTTC	CASSSGQGIDYGYTF
NA	TRBV7-2	15	TRBD1	TRBJ2-7	TGTGCCAGCAGCTCATACTGGACAGGGGCATACGAGCAGTACTTC	CASSSYWTGAYEQYF
few	TRBV7-9	14	NA	TRBJ2-2	TGTGCCAGCAGCCTGGCCGGGGACACCGGGGAGCTGTTTTTT	CASSLAGDTGELFF